This T cell receptor (beta chain) is drawn from a study of cytomegalovirus exposure and HLA in healthy donors (TCRdb year 2017). With respect to the entire study: According to an earlier analysis of 587 of the donors, some 170 million T cells yielded 117 million unique TCR beta sequences and more than 250 Gb of sequence data. To predict cytomegalovirus infection status, the study brought together high-throughput TCR immunosequencing, statistical association of individual TCRs with disease status, and machine learning. A later genetic analysis took genome-wide SNP genotypes for about 55% of the 666 donors and used that subset as a discovery cohort. A separate validation cohort of 100 to 150 different subjects was used in addition to the approximately 610-subject first cohort. Using immunosequencing, the study profiled T cell repertoires from about 620 subjects and related those repertoires to cytomegalovirus serostatus. The study aimed to test whether cataloging public T cell receptors could reveal signatures of past pathogen exposure. All discovery cohort repertoires had been generated on a single sequencing platform. A later analysis re-examined previously published TCR beta repertoires from 600 to 700 donors and added high-resolution HLA genotyping to investigate patterns of TCR occurrence. Typing coverage differed by locus: A, B, C, DRB1 and DQB1 were typed in roughly 620-640 donors, DQA1 in 522, DPA1 in roughly 590, and DPB1 in roughly 470. Across approximately 420 genotyped donors of the cohort, an average of 235,054 unique TCR beta nucleotide sequences per donor were sequenced, and 15% to 20% of those sequences were non-productive. The genetic ancestry cluster associated with self-reported Caucasian donors included 80% to 90% of the approximately 430 genotyped donors. An earlier analysis of several hundred of the donors used high-throughput TCR beta sequencing to judge whether each TCR beta V gene segment behaved as functional or pseudogenic. Because of strong linkage in the cohort, five DR-DQ haplotypes were treated as single units for association and clustering. HLA typing included class I and class II loci at four-digit resolution. Approximately 300 gigabases of sequencing data and 70 million to 95 million unique TCR sequences made up an early release that covered fewer than 650 HLA-typed donors. In the later analysis, no new phenotypic data were used to find candidate immune exposures; instead, reliance was placed on TCR beta sequences and their occurrence across donors. Donor age, sex, ethnicity and CMV serostatus were compiled together with the repertoire data. What the study reported, not specific to this receptor: Because counts were too low, approximately 15 rarely observed V segments, including chromosome 9 orphons, were excluded from the earlier analysis of some 540 of the donors. Cytomegalovirus status was reported to be diagnosed by the classifier with high specificity and sensitivity in both the original and validation cohorts. Broadly in line with IMGT annotations, most TCR beta V segments showed up in productive rearrangements about 87% or about 30% of the time in an earlier analysis of several hundred of the donors. According to a later analysis, most CMV-associated TCR beta chains appeared to be HLA-restricted, and the HLA associations seemed to be driven largely by CMV exposure. A cluster of highly shared sequence variants was judged likely to be a technical artifact of the sequencing pipeline. When HLA alleles, especially DR and DQ, strongly co-occurred, attributing TCR associations to individual alleles was difficult. Specific HLA alleles were associated with 15,000 to 20,000 TCR beta sequences at a false discovery rate of 0.05 in a later analysis. Most TCR sequences were observed very rarely across donors, whereas some public TCRs were present in many individuals. Sequencing depth was assumed to be roughly uniform across donors in the presence/absence analyses, though that assumption may not hold. Because HLA typing was unavailable for some donors at each locus, only the typed subset was used in association tests. In vitro tests confirmed that a few of the cytomegalovirus-associated TCR beta chains recognize cytomegalovirus antigens. A total of around 150 TCR beta chains were listed by the study as associated with cytomegalovirus. Some IMGT-functional V segments, including TRBV6-2 and TRBV6-3, could not be told apart with the 87-base-pair reads, so those segments were excluded. In a later genetic analysis, a missense DCLRE1C variant was associated with V-gene and J-gene trimming of TCR beta chains, and the association was replicated in an independent cohort. According to a later analysis, parvovirus B19, influenza, CMV and Epstein-Barr virus appeared linked to several top co-occurrence clusters. In a later genetic analysis, fewer N-insertions in productive TCRs were reported among donors in an Asian-associated ancestry cluster than the roughly 700-donor mean. For the cohort, immune exposure information was limited to CMV serostatus. In a later analysis, HLA-associated TCR beta chains were found to be more clonally expanded and to have lower generation probabilities than equally common non-associated chains. Correlated functional status among segregating V segments might be attributable to linkage disequilibrium, but an unknown experimental factor could not be ruled out. Only TCR beta chains were sequenced in this cohort, and the absence of alpha or paired-chain data limited detectable features. It was suggested by the authors that the approach could potentially be generalized to other disease states and immunological phenotypes. In a later analysis, the rate of TCR association differed among HLA loci, with DRB1 alleles having the most associated TCRs and HLA-C alleles having the fewest. A further reported finding was that TCR beta sequences accurately predicted the HLA-A and HLA-B alleles for most subjects in the first cohort.

Details on this clone: Its cognate antigen has yet to be identified. Per-base quality was not reported, and no clone a single base away is much larger than it.

Including the terminal cysteine and phenylalanine, the CDR3 comprises 14 residues. Only the CDR3 portion is preserved as DNA: 42 bases, with reading frame beginning at the first base. Relative to germline, V is 6 bases shorter and J is 1 base shorter, with 9 bases between their ends. Based on the germline V gene (reference sequence), the CDR1 and CDR2 sequences are MNHEY and SMNVEV. The cohort was made up of roughly 670 healthy bone marrow donors. At the time of sampling, every cohort member was nominally healthy, though immune exposures that went unrecorded were likely present. The donor tested CMV seronegative and was one of the 352 seronegative cohort members. A peripheral blood sample was provided by each donor, and peripheral blood mononuclear cells were used for TCR beta sequencing. Genomic DNA was extracted from the blood cell samples with the Qiagen DNeasy Blood Extraction Kit. The library was obtained by the immunoSEQ multiplex PCR assay. The multiplex PCR relied on a mix of 60 forward primers for TCR Vbeta segments and 13 reverse primers for TCR Jbeta segments. The CDR3 region of rearranged TCR beta genes was amplified from genomic DNA with a multiplex PCR assay. The amplified TCR beta libraries were sequenced on the Illumina HiSeq System as 87-base-pair reads. The study's own analysis went as follows. Across the roughly 700 repertoires, a later analysis counted some 81 million unique TCR beta chains, approximately 10 million of which were shared by at least two donors. To remove PCR and sequencing errors, raw reads were error-corrected and collapsed into unique sequences using a nearest-neighbor algorithm that merged closely related sequences. V, D and J gene segments were assigned by aligning CDR3 sequences to IMGT reference sequences. For a sequence to be retained, at least a six-nucleotide match to both a V gene segment and a J gene segment was required. Rearrangements were called productive when the CDR3 lacked stop codons and stayed in frame with V and J; all others were non-productive. CDR3 was defined according to IMGT convention as the region running from the second conserved V-encoded cysteine to the conserved J-encoded phenylalanine. Sequences without an unambiguous match to a single V gene segment were excluded from the earlier analysis of approximately 600 of the donors. An earlier analysis of a few hundred of the donors called V segments functional above 56.7% productive rearrangements and segregating when the between-donor standard deviation exceeded 5%. A statistical classification framework was developed to diagnose cytomegalovirus status using the catalog of TCR beta chain sequences. In a later analysis, TCR nucleotide sequences were compared against IMGT/GENE-DB human TR gene sequences so that V and J genes could be assigned. In a later analysis, CDR3 sequences and most-parsimonious VDJ recombination scenarios were assigned using the TCRdist pipeline. A later analysis defined each TCR beta chain by its CDR3 amino acid sequence plus V-gene family, and excluded reads lacking a unique V-gene family. To address suspected cross-contamination and a sequencing artifact, a later analysis removed over 500 highly shared, low-generation-probability nucleotide sequences. A later analysis calculated a clonal expansion index for each public chain from normalized within-repertoire ranks of inferred template counts. In a later analysis, generation probabilities were computed with a VDJ recombination model fitted to out-of-frame rearrangements, and the resulting probabilities were checked against IGoR. In a later analysis, TCR-TCR, TCR-HLA and TCR-CMV co-occurrence was scored with hypergeometric tests, and a repertoire-size bias correction was applied to TCR pairs. To estimate false discovery rates, a later analysis permuted the HLA or CMV assignments 20 times. A later analysis grouped co-occurring TCRs with DBSCAN, adding TCRdist sequence similarity when clustering within HLA-allele-positive subsets. For co-occurrence clustering, repertoires with fewer than 30,000 or more than 120,000 public chains were excluded, along with five repertoires with anomalous nucleotide sharing. The clones in this table, taken by TCRdb from immuneACCESS, are in-frame only. Not every clone is retained; where verified, under half of the shortfall comes from an unresolved V gene, and the cause of the rest is unknown. D and trimming come from the DNA, and the V and J calls and clone size come from that table. This sample is represented by about 160,000 clones; over 75% of them were singletons. The ten largest clones take up around 1.9% of the sample.

The receptor chain draws on TRBV27 and TRBJ2-2; TRBD1 is perhaps the D gene, given 6 matching bases. This TCR derives from a young woman in good health and CMV-seronegative. The specimen sequenced was PBMCs. The CDR3 corresponds to CASSMGQNTGELFF. The DNA sequence reads TGTGCCAGCAGCATGGGACAGAACACCGGGGAGCTGTTTTTT.